This T cell receptor beta chain originates from a study of OX40 agonist ivuxolimab in advanced cancers. Study overall: The mean age was approximately 60 years, ranging from about 20 to 85, with under 90% of participants male.

Trimming pared 3 bases from V and 8 bases from J, leaving 16 bases between. There are 15 residues in the CDR3. The germline V gene has CDR1 MDHEN and CDR2 SYDVKM. Sequenced by immunoSEQ multiplex PCR; TCRdb stores in-frame clones only, minus some. The sample holds 65,000 to 90,000 clones, approximately 84% seen once. This material consisted of CD4+ or CD8+ T cells sorted from blood, taken in a trial of the OX40 agonist ivuxolimab. The clonotype originates from an adult with an advanced solid tumor such as melanoma, head and neck, liver or kidney cancer. The chain recombines TRBV28 with TRBJ1-4; possible D gene TRBD1, 5 bases. CDR3 coding DNA: TGTGCCAGCAGTTTTATTCGGGCAGGGCACGAAAAACTGTTTTTT. Translating gives CASSFIRAGHEKLFF.